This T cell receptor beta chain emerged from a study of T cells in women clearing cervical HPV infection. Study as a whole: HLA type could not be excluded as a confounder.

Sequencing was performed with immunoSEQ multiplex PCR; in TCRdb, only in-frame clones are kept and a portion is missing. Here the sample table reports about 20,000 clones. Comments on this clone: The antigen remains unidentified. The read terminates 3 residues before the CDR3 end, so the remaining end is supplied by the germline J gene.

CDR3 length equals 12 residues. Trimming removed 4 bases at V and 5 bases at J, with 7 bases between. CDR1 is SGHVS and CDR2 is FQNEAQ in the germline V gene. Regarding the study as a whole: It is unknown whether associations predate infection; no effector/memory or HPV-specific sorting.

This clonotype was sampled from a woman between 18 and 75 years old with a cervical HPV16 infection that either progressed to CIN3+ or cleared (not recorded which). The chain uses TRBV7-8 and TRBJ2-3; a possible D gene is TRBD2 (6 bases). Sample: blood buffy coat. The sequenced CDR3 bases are TGTGCCAGCAGCTGGGGACTAGATACG. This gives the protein CASSWGLDT. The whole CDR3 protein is CASSWGLDTQYF.